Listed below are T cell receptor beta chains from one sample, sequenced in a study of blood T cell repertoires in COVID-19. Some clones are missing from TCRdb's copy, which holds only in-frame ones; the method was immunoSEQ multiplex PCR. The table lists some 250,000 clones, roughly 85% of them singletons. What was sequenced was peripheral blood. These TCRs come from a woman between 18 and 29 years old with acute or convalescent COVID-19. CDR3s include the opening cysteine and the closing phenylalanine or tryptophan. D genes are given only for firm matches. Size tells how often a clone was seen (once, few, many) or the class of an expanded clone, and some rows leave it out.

CDR3aa: CASRGSPQGNSPLHF; CDR3nt: TGTGCCAGCAGGGGGTCCCCACAGGGGAATTCACCCCTCCACTTT; d_gene: TRBD1; v_gene: TRBV2; abundance: many; j_gene: TRBJ1-6
CDR3aa: CASSTGGYSNQPQHF; CDR3nt: TGTGCCAGCTCTACAGGGGGTTATAGCAATCAGCCCCAGCATTTT; d_gene: TRBD1; v_gene: TRBV25-1; abundance: NA; j_gene: TRBJ1-5
CDR3aa: CASSLDGAGFETQYF; CDR3nt: TGTGCTAGCAGCTTAGATGGGGCAGGGTTCGAGACCCAGTACTTC; d_gene: NA; v_gene: TRBV7-7; abundance: NA; j_gene: TRBJ2-5
CDR3aa: CASRDLGGEKLFF; CDR3nt: TGTGCCAGCCGGGACCTGGGAGGTGAAAAACTGTTTTTT; d_gene: NA; v_gene: TRBV19; abundance: NA; j_gene: TRBJ1-4
CDR3aa: CASSSHARESETQYF; CDR3nt: TGTGCCAGCAGTTCTCACGCTAGAGAGTCGGAGACCCAGTACTTC; d_gene: NA; v_gene: TRBV6-2/TRBV6-3; abundance: NA; j_gene: TRBJ2-5
CDR3aa: CASSAPGGGNEQFF; CDR3nt: TGTGCCAGCAGTGCCCCGGGAGGGGGGAATGAGCAGTTCTTC; d_gene: TRBD2; v_gene: TRBV28; abundance: NA; j_gene: TRBJ2-1
CDR3aa: CASSPHKLLVDSYNEQFF; CDR3nt: TGTGCCAGCTCACCTCATAAACTACTGGTGGACTCCTACAATGAGCAGTTCTTC; d_gene: NA; v_gene: TRBV18; abundance: NA; j_gene: TRBJ2-1
CDR3aa: CASISTTGGRATNEKLFF; CDR3nt: TGCGCCAGCATCTCCACTACAGGGGGCAGGGCAACTAATGAAAAACTGTTTTTT; d_gene: TRBD1; v_gene: TRBV5-1; abundance: NA; j_gene: TRBJ1-4
CDR3aa: CASSSTANEAFF; CDR3nt: TGTGCCAGCAGTTCGACAGCCAATGAAGCTTTCTTT; d_gene: NA; v_gene: TRBV28; abundance: NA; j_gene: TRBJ1-1
CDR3aa: CASSLIAANTGELFF; CDR3nt: TGTGCCAGCAGCTTAATAGCGGCTAACACCGGGGAGCTGTTTTTT; d_gene: NA; v_gene: TRBV7-3; abundance: NA; j_gene: TRBJ2-2
CDR3aa: CASSQDWGQAFNQPQHF; CDR3nt: TGCGCCAGCAGCCAAGATTGGGGACAAGCTTTCAATCAGCCCCAGCATTTT; d_gene: NA; v_gene: TRBV4-3; abundance: NA; j_gene: TRBJ1-5
CDR3aa: CASSQSGTGVYEQYF; CDR3nt: TGCGCCAGCAGCCAGTCCGGGACAGGGGTCTACGAGCAGTACTTC; d_gene: TRBD1; v_gene: TRBV4-3; abundance: NA; j_gene: TRBJ2-7
CDR3aa: CASSRRETGKNIQYF; CDR3nt: TGTGCCAGCTCACGACGGGAGACTGGCAAAAACATTCAGTACTTC; d_gene: NA; v_gene: TRBV18; abundance: NA; j_gene: TRBJ2-4
CDR3aa: CASSYSIRTFGGVDEQFF; CDR3nt: TGTGCCAGCAGTTACTCGATACGCACCTTCGGGGGGGTCGATGAGCAGTTCTTC; d_gene: TRBD2; v_gene: TRBV6-2/TRBV6-3; abundance: NA; j_gene: TRBJ2-1
CDR3aa: CATTTTPGTGELFF; CDR3nt: TGTGCCACCACGACCACCCCGGGCACCGGGGAGCTGTTTTTT; d_gene: NA; v_gene: TRBV18; abundance: NA; j_gene: TRBJ2-2
CDR3aa: CASALTPGQGAGYTF; CDR3nt: TGTGCTAGTGCCCTTACGCCGGGACAGGGGGCTGGCTACACCTTC; d_gene: TRBD1; v_gene: TRBV12-5; abundance: NA; j_gene: TRBJ1-2
CDR3aa: CASRPSTGLFSYEQYF; CDR3nt: TGCGCCAGCAGACCATCCACAGGGTTGTTCTCCTACGAGCAGTACTTC; d_gene: NA; v_gene: TRBV5-1; abundance: NA; j_gene: TRBJ2-7
CDR3aa: CASGIAGADGYTF; CDR3nt: TGTGCCAGCGGAATAGCGGGGGCAGATGGCTACACCTTC; d_gene: NA; v_gene: TRBV28; abundance: NA; j_gene: TRBJ1-2
CDR3aa: CASSQNQETQYF; CDR3nt: TGTGCCAGCAGCCAGAACCAAGAGACCCAGTACTTC; d_gene: NA; v_gene: TRBV12-3/TRBV12-4; abundance: NA; j_gene: TRBJ2-5
CDR3aa: CATSRGGGGLYNEQFF; CDR3nt: TGTGCCACCAGCAGAGGGGGCGGGGGACTTTACAATGAGCAGTTCTTC; d_gene: TRBD2; v_gene: TRBV15; abundance: NA; j_gene: TRBJ2-1
CDR3aa: CATSDEAGTSLYYEQYF; CDR3nt: TGTGCCACCAGTGATGAAGCCGGGACTAGCCTATACTACGAGCAGTACTTC; d_gene: TRBD2; v_gene: TRBV24-1; abundance: NA; j_gene: TRBJ2-7
CDR3aa: CASSHIAGEQFF; CDR3nt: TGTGCCAGCAGCCACATAGCGGGAGAGCAGTTCTTC; d_gene: TRBD2; v_gene: TRBV4-2; abundance: once; j_gene: TRBJ2-1
CDR3aa: CASSPRLLRDNTQYF; CDR3nt: TGTGCCAGCAGCCCCCGACTCCTCCGGGATAATACGCAGTATTTT; d_gene: NA; v_gene: TRBV6-5; abundance: NA; j_gene: TRBJ2-3
CDR3aa: CASSFGLLGGSGANVLTF; CDR3nt: TGCGCCAGCAGCTTTGGCCTCCTCGGGGGCTCTGGGGCCAACGTCCTGACTTTC; d_gene: NA; v_gene: TRBV5-1; abundance: NA; j_gene: TRBJ2-6
CDR3aa: CASSSASDSLNMAQFF; CDR3nt: TGTGCCAGCAGCTCGGCTAGCGACAGTCTGAACATGGCGCAGTTCTTC; d_gene: NA; v_gene: TRBV5-4; abundance: NA; j_gene: TRBJ2-1
CDR3aa: CASSPRLAGNEQFF; CDR3nt: TGTGCCAGCAGCCCCCGACTAGCGGGAAATGAGCAGTTCTTC; d_gene: TRBD2; v_gene: TRBV13; abundance: NA; j_gene: TRBJ2-1
CDR3aa: CASSSWGRQNTEAFF; CDR3nt: TGTGCCAGCAGCTCCTGGGGCAGGCAGAACACTGAAGCTTTCTTT; d_gene: NA; v_gene: TRBV14; abundance: NA; j_gene: TRBJ1-1
CDR3aa: CSVVGTSGSGELFF; CDR3nt: TGCAGCGTTGTGGGCACCTCAGGGTCCGGGGAGCTGTTTTTT; d_gene: NA; v_gene: TRBV29-1; abundance: few; j_gene: TRBJ2-2
CDR3aa: CASSQDLASGAYNEQFF; CDR3nt: TGTGCCAGCAGCCAAGACCTGGCTAGCGGTGCCTACAATGAGCAGTTCTTC; d_gene: TRBD2; v_gene: TRBV4-2; abundance: once; j_gene: TRBJ2-1